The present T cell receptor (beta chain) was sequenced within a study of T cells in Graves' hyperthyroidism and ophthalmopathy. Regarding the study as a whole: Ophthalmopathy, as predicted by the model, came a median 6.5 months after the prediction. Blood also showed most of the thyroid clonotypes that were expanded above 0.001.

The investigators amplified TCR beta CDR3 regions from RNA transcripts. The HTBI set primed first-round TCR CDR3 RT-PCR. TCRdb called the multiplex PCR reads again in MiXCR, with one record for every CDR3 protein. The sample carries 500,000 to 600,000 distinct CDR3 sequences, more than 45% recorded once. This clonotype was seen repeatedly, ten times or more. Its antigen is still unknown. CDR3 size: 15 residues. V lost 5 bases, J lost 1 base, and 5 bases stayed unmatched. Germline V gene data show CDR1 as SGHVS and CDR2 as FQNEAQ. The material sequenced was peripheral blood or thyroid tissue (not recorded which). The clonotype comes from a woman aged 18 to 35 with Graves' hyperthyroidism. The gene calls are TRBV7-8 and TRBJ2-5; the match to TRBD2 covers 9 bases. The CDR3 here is CASSKRLAVQETQYF. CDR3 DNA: TGTGCCAGCAGCAAACGACTAGCGGTCCAAGAGACCCAGTACTTC.